This TCR beta chain came from a study of radiotherapy plus CTLA-4 blockade in lung cancer. For the study at large: Objective response rate was 15% to 20%; disease control rate, 25% to 35%. Study observations and caveats: Reported findings show early blood T cell clone dynamics, with interferon-beta, best predicted response. After radiotherapy and ipilimumab, tumor-derived clones expanded in peripheral blood.

With regard to this clone: Its target is unknown.

With 2 bases clipped from V and 8 bases from J, the junction kept 10 bases outside the gene matches. The V gene's germline CDR1 is WSHSY and CDR2 SAAADI. This CDR3 comprises 15 residues. Generated by immunoSEQ multiplex PCR, the TCRdb table keeps only in-frame clones and is missing some. The sample records over 85,000 clones, around 88% being singletons. The rearrangement joins TRBV10-2 to TRBJ1-2; the match to TRBD1 covers 8 bases. The receptor was derived from a human donor with non-small cell lung cancer that progressed on radiotherapy plus ipilimumab. The sequencing used peripheral blood, collected from a patient treated with radiotherapy plus ipilimumab. CDR3: CASSETDRAPEGYTF. CDR3 nucleotide sequence: TGCGCCAGCAGTGAGACGGACAGGGCACCAGAGGGCTACACCTTC.